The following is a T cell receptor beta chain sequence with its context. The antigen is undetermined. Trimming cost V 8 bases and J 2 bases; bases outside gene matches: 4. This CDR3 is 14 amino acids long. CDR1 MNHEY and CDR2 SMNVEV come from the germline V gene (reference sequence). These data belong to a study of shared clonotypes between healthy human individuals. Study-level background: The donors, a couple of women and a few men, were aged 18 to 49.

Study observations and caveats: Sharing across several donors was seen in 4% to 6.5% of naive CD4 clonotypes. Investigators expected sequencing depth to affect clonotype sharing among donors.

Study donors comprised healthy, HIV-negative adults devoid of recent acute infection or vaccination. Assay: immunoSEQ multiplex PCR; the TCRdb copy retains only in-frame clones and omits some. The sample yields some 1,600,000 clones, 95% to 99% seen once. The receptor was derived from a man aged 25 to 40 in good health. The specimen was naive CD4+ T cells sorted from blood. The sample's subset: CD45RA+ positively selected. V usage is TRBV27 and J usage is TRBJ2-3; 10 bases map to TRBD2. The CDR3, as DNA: TGTGCCAGCGGGCTAGCGGGGGTCACAGATACGCAGTATTTT. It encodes CASGLAGVTDTQYF.